Presented here are 2 T cell receptor beta chains from one specimen sequenced in a study of tumor-infiltrating lymphocytes in primary liver carcinoma. The researchers obtained blood RNA from unsorted whole blood and also extracted germline DNA. With a constant-region primer, TCR beta cDNA was made from 450 to 650 ng of total RNA. Slightly modified ARM-PCR, run as three nested multiplex PCR rounds, produced the TCR beta libraries. The study ran its first two PCR rounds for around 10 cycles each, using TRBV1-TRBV30 forward primers and a C-beta reverse primer. A single record per CDR3 protein comes from TCRdb applying MiXCR to the multiplex PCR reads. The table has around 330,000 distinct CDR3 sequences, roughly 60% seen once. Sequencing was done on a sample of peripheral blood. The receptor set was obtained from a woman aged 25 to 39 with primary liver carcinoma and hepatitis B virus infection.

There are many counts of this clonotype. The V call is TRBV5-6, the J call TRBJ2-1, with 8 positions matching TRBD1. Germline V gives CDR1 SGHDT, CDR2 YYEEEE. There are 16 residues in the CDR3. After removal of 3 bases from V and 1 base from J, the junction contained 6 bases not matched to a gene. The CDR3 protein is CASSSIQGASYNEQFF. CDR3 DNA sequence: TGTGCCAGCAGCTCCATCCAGGGGGCTTCCTACAATGAGCAGTTCTTC. Full variable domain (missing parts from reference TRBV5-6 and TRBJ2-1): DAGVTQSPTHLIKTRGQQVTLRCSPKSGHDTVSWYQQALGQGPQFIFQYYEEEERQRGNFPDRFSGHQFPNYSSELNVNALLLGDSALYLCASSSIQGASYNEQFFGPGTRLTVL.

This clonotype was seen repeatedly, ten times or more. V usage is TRBV29-1 and J usage is TRBJ2-3; no firm D call. The germline V gene has CDR1 SQVTM and CDR2 ANQGSEA. V lost 7 bases and J 8 bases, leaving 4 bases between the germline ends. The CDR3 has 8 residues. The CDR3 DNA is TGCAGCGCCGGTACGCAGTATTTT. Residues: CSAGTQYF.